This T cell receptor beta chain was identified during a study of T cells in tumors after PD-1 blockade. Study information: A subset received ongoing vismodegib 150 mg daily alongside anti-PD-1 therapy. Mean per blood sample: some 120,000 templates (about 24,000-270,000), around 35,000 unique clonotypes.

Trimming took off 2 bases at V and 4 bases at J, with 14 bases between the two ends. Germline V gene data show CDR1 as MRHNA and CDR2 as SNTAGT. CDR3 length: 15 amino acids. Sequenced by immunoSEQ multiplex PCR; TCRdb stores in-frame clones only, minus some. The sample includes about 20,000 clones, about 77% of them seen just once. The specimen was PBMCs, collected before anti-PD-1 treatment. The chain couples TRBV6-4 to TRBJ1-2; possibly TRBD1 for D (6 bases). The TCR comes from a human donor with basal cell carcinoma. The CDR3 sequence is CASSDTETGTYGYTF. The CDR3 nucleotides read TGTGCCAGCAGTGACACCGAGACAGGAACCTATGGCTACACCTTC.